A selection of T cell receptor beta chains follows, all from one sample in a study of OX40 agonist ivuxolimab in advanced cancers. Using immunoSEQ multiplex PCR, the repertoire was profiled, and TCRdb retains in-frame clones only, with some absent. The sample contains fewer than 25,000 clones, 83% of which appear only once. The sample consisted of CD4+ or CD8+ T cells sorted from blood, taken in a trial of the OX40 agonist ivuxolimab. Receptors originate from an adult with an advanced solid tumor such as melanoma, head and neck, liver or kidney cancer. Both conserved end residues are part of each CDR3. A D gene is named only where the DNA matches it firmly. Clone size is given for some rows only: seen once, a few or many times, or a class if the clone is expanded.

D: -
V: TRBV9
J: TRBJ2-2
size: -
CDR3: CASSVDTMLVGTGELFF
DNA: TGTGCCAGCAGCGTAGATACGATGCTAGTCGGGACCGGGGAGCTGTTTTTT

D: -
V: TRBV9
J: TRBJ1-3
size: few
CDR3: CASSVAGAGGNTIYF
DNA: TGTGCCAGCAGCGTAGCCGGGGCAGGAGGAAACACCATATATTTT

D: -
V: TRBV7-7
J: TRBJ2-7
size: -
CDR3: CASSLGQRPIYEQYF
DNA: TGTGCCAGCAGCTTAGGTCAGCGCCCGATATACGAGCAGTACTTC

D: -
V: TRBV30
J: TRBJ1-1
size: -
CDR3: CAWSALTPGVDTEAFF
DNA: TGTGCCTGGAGTGCTTTAACACCGGGAGTAGACACTGAAGCTTTCTTT

D: TRBD1
V: TRBV27
J: TRBJ1-4
size: -
CDR3: CASGLQGTNEKLFF
DNA: TGTGCCAGCGGATTACAGGGGACTAATGAAAAACTGTTTTTT

D: -
V: TRBV7-9
J: TRBJ1-1
size: -
CDR3: CASSTGRPNTEAFF
DNA: TGTGCCAGCAGCACGGGACGTCCGAACACTGAAGCTTTCTTT

D: TRBD2
V: TRBV25-1
J: TRBJ2-4
size: -
CDR3: CASSAIANAGGVKNIQYF
DNA: TGTGCCAGCAGTGCAATCGCCAACGCCGGGGGGGTAAAAAACATTCAGTACTTC

D: -
V: TRBV9
J: TRBJ2-1
size: -
CDR3: CASSMLGGPAPRNEQFF
DNA: TGTGCCAGCAGCATGTTGGGGGGGCCAGCCCCTCGCAATGAGCAGTTCTTC

D: -
V: TRBV9
J: TRBJ2-1
size: -
CDR3: CASSVWGDEQFF
DNA: TGTGCCAGCAGCGTTTGGGGGGATGAGCAGTTCTTC

D: TRBD2
V: TRBV27
J: TRBJ2-7
size: -
CDR3: CASSLSIMAGVYEQYF
DNA: TGTGCCAGCAGTTTATCGATAATGGCGGGGGTTTACGAGCAGTACTTC

D: TRBD1
V: TRBV6-6
J: TRBJ1-1
size: -
CDR3: CASSGRGQGATEAFF
DNA: TGTGCCAGCAGTGGGAGGGGACAGGGGGCCACTGAAGCTTTCTTT

D: TRBD2
V: TRBV5-1
J: TRBJ2-1
size: -
CDR3: CASSIRTSGSYNEQFF
DNA: TGCGCCAGCAGCATACGGACTAGCGGTTCCTACAATGAGCAGTTCTTC

D: -
V: TRBV11-2
J: TRBJ1-2
size: -
CDR3: CASSTSVGFYGYTF
DNA: TGTGCCAGCAGCACGTCCGTGGGATTCTATGGCTACACCTTC

D: TRBD2
V: TRBV11-2
J: TRBJ2-4
size: -
CDR3: CASSPLYLPGGGNIQYF
DNA: TGTGCCAGCAGCCCCCTTTATCTCCCGGGAGGAGGAAACATTCAGTACTTC

D: -
V: TRBV13
J: TRBJ1-1
size: -
CDR3: CASSPGPGLAEAFF
DNA: TGTGCCAGCAGCCCAGGACCGGGCTTAGCTGAAGCTTTCTTT

D: TRBD1
V: TRBV27
J: TRBJ2-6
size: once
CDR3: CASSSRRTGSGANVLTF
DNA: TGTGCCAGCAGTTCCCGTCGGACAGGGTCTGGGGCCAACGTCCTGACTTTC

D: -
V: TRBV27
J: TRBJ2-5
size: -
CDR3: CASGSLGETQYF
DNA: TGTGCCAGCGGTAGTCTCGGCGAGACCCAGTACTTC

D: -
V: TRBV11-2
J: TRBJ2-3
size: -
CDR3: CASSLGVDTQYF
DNA: TGTGCCAGCAGCTTAGGGGTGGATACGCAGTATTTT

D: -
V: TRBV2
J: TRBJ1-5
size: -
CDR3: CASSPAGNQPQHF
DNA: TGTGCCAGCTCACCGGCAGGGAATCAGCCCCAGCATTTT

D: TRBD1
V: TRBV9
J: TRBJ1-1
size: -
CDR3: CASRETGSTEAFF
DNA: TGTGCCAGCAGGGAGACAGGGAGCACTGAAGCTTTCTTT

D: -
V: TRBV23-1
J: TRBJ2-3
size: -
CDR3: CARLAVYGRRIIWDTDTQYF
DNA: TGCGCCAGGCTAGCAGTATACGGACGGAGGATTATCTGGGACACAGATACGCAGTATTTT

D: -
V: TRBV2
J: TRBJ1-4
size: -
CDR3: CAGTGPNEKLFF
DNA: TGTGCCGGAACAGGCCCTAATGAAAAACTGTTTTTT

D: -
V: TRBV6-5
J: TRBJ2-7
size: -
CDR3: CASSYSSRNEQYF
DNA: TGTGCCAGCAGTTACTCGTCCAGAAACGAGCAGTACTTC

D: -
V: TRBV21-1
J: TRBJ2-1
size: -
CDR3: CASSKGTGLFTDNEQFF
DNA: TGTGCCAGCAGCAAAGGGACAGGGCTATTTACGGACAATGAGCAGTTCTTC

D: TRBD1
V: TRBV6-6
J: TRBJ1-2
size: -
CDR3: CASSYGTGDYGYTF
DNA: TGTGCCAGCAGTTACGGGACAGGGGATTATGGCTACACCTTC

D: -
V: TRBV4-2
J: TRBJ1-1
size: -
CDR3: CASSQDKVEPEAFF
DNA: TGTGCCAGCAGCCAAGATAAAGTGGAGCCTGAAGCTTTCTTT

D: TRBD1
V: TRBV28
J: TRBJ2-4
size: -
CDR3: CASSTRQGAAKNIQYF
DNA: TGTGCCAGCAGTACCCGACAGGGGGCAGCCAAAAACATTCAGTACTTC

D: TRBD1
V: TRBV14
J: TRBJ1-2
size: -
CDR3: CASSRTGGTYGYTF
DNA: TGTGCCAGCAGCCGGACAGGGGGCACCTATGGCTACACCTTC

D: -
V: TRBV28
J: TRBJ2-3
size: -
CDR3: CASSLWEGLDTQYF
DNA: TGTGCCAGCAGTTTATGGGAGGGCCTAGATACGCAGTATTTT

D: -
V: TRBV10-3
J: TRBJ2-6
size: -
CDR3: CAIMTPEGPGANVLTF
DNA: TGTGCCATCATGACCCCGGAAGGCCCTGGGGCCAACGTCCTGACTTTC

D: -
V: TRBV30
J: TRBJ1-2
size: -
CDR3: CAWSPMGGGNGYTF
DNA: TGTGCCTGGAGTCCGATGGGCGGGGGTAATGGCTACACCTTC

D: -
V: TRBV19
J: TRBJ1-2
size: -
CDR3: CASSSAAFYGYTF
DNA: TGTGCCAGTAGCTCGGCAGCTTTCTATGGCTACACCTTC

D: -
V: TRBV27
J: TRBJ2-1
size: -
CDR3: CASKFGDNNEQFF
DNA: TGTGCCAGCAAGTTCGGGGATAACAATGAGCAGTTCTTC

D: -
V: TRBV5-5
J: TRBJ1-1
size: many
CDR3: CASSRSGTQISNTEAFF
DNA: TGTGCCAGCAGCCGGTCCGGGACCCAAATTTCCAACACTGAAGCTTTCTTT

D: -
V: TRBV7-5
J: TRBJ1-4
size: -
CDR3: CVRTTKDRGPEKLFF
DNA: TGTGTCAGAACCACAAAGGACAGGGGACCTGAAAAACTGTTTTTT

D: -
V: TRBV7-8
J: TRBJ1-1
size: -
CDR3: CASSLEPNTEAFF
DNA: TGTGCCAGCAGCTTAGAACCGAACACTGAAGCTTTCTTT

D: -
V: TRBV5-6
J: TRBJ1-6
size: -
CDR3: CASSLYNSPLHF
DNA: TGTGCCAGCAGCTTATACAATTCACCCCTCCACTTT

D: -
V: TRBV29-1
J: TRBJ2-7
size: -
CDR3: CSVDGKGVNEQYF
DNA: TGCAGCGTTGATGGTAAGGGGGTCAACGAGCAGTACTTC

D: -
V: TRBV2
J: TRBJ1-2
size: -
CDR3: CASYPPRGYYGYTF
DNA: TGTGCCAGCTACCCCCCGAGAGGGTACTATGGCTACACCTTC

D: TRBD2
V: TRBV18
J: TRBJ2-3
size: -
CDR3: CASSPGLAGSTDTQYF
DNA: TGTGCCAGCTCACCGGGACTAGCGGGGAGCACAGATACGCAGTATTTT

D: -
V: TRBV5-4
J: TRBJ1-3
size: -
CDR3: CASSLGVGSGNTIYF
DNA: TGTGCCAGCAGCTTGGGCGTTGGGTCTGGAAACACCATATATTTT

D: TRBD2
V: TRBV7-9
J: TRBJ2-1
size: medium-sized
CDR3: CASSFPAGSGGASYNEQFF
DNA: TGTGCCAGCAGCTTCCCAGCGGGTAGCGGGGGGGCTTCCTACAATGAGCAGTTCTTC

D: -
V: TRBV7-9
J: TRBJ2-7
size: -
CDR3: CASSLTPGPSYEQYF
DNA: TGTGCCAGCAGCTTAACCCCGGGGCCCTCCTACGAGCAGTACTTC

D: -
V: TRBV30
J: TRBJ1-2
size: -
CDR3: CAWSKVSHYGYTF
DNA: TGTGCCTGGAGCAAGGTATCCCACTATGGCTACACCTTC

D: TRBD1
V: TRBV25-1
J: TRBJ2-2
size: once
CDR3: CASSEGDRSAGELFF
DNA: TGTGCCAGCAGTGAGGGGGACAGGTCGGCCGGGGAGCTGTTTTTT

D: TRBD2
V: TRBV7-9
J: TRBJ2-1
size: -
CDR3: CASSKPSGGSYNEQFF
DNA: TGTGCCAGCAGCAAACCTAGCGGGGGGTCCTACAATGAGCAGTTCTTC

D: -
V: TRBV11-2
J: TRBJ2-3
size: -
CDR3: CASSPRRMDSQGPTQYF
DNA: TGTGCCAGCAGCCCTCGCCGTATGGACAGTCAGGGCCCGACGCAGTATTTT

D: -
V: TRBV10-2
J: TRBJ2-1
size: -
CDR3: CASLQSLYNEQFF
DNA: TGCGCCAGCCTCCAAAGTCTATACAATGAGCAGTTCTTC

D: -
V: TRBV21-1
J: TRBJ1-5
size: few
CDR3: CASSIRYSNQPQHF
DNA: TGTGCCAGCTCTATCCGTTATAGCAATCAGCCCCAGCATTTT

D: -
V: TRBV19
J: TRBJ1-2
size: -
CDR3: CASSIDPRGFNGYTF
DNA: TGTGCCAGTAGTATAGATCCCAGGGGCTTTAACGGCTACACCTTC

D: -
V: TRBV20-1
J: TRBJ2-2
size: -
CDR3: CSARDGGELFF
DNA: TGCAGTGCTAGAGATGGGGGGGAGCTGTTTTTT

D: -
V: TRBV4-2
J: TRBJ1-2
size: -
CDR3: CASSQGGTNSNGYTF
DNA: TGTGCCAGCAGCCAAGGAGGAACAAATTCTAATGGCTACACCTTC

D: -
V: TRBV4-2
J: TRBJ1-1
size: -
CDR3: CASRPRGENTEAFF
DNA: TGTGCCAGCCGCCCCCGAGGGGAGAACACTGAAGCTTTCTTT

D: TRBD1
V: TRBV28
J: TRBJ1-1
size: -
CDR3: CASSLGPGQGAAEAFF
DNA: TGTGCCAGCAGTCTCGGACCGGGACAGGGGGCCGCTGAAGCTTTCTTT

D: -
V: TRBV6-5
J: TRBJ2-5
size: -
CDR3: CASSYHRQRQETQYF
DNA: TGTGCCAGCAGTTACCACCGACAGCGGCAAGAGACCCAGTACTTC

D: -
V: TRBV9
J: TRBJ2-7
size: -
CDR3: CASSVGPNYEQYF
DNA: TGTGCCAGCAGCGTAGGTCCAAACTACGAGCAGTACTTC

D: -
V: TRBV7-9
J: TRBJ2-3
size: -
CDR3: CASSMDYSSTDTQYF
DNA: TGTGCCAGCAGCATGGACTACTCTAGCACAGATACGCAGTATTTT